The rows below give T cell receptor beta chains drawn from one sample of a study of blood T cell repertoires in COVID-19. Sequencing used immunoSEQ multiplex PCR; TCRdb keeps in-frame clones, though not all of them. The sample holds about 180,000 clones, around 80% seen once. Sequencing used PBMCs or T cells enriched from blood (not recorded which). These receptors originate from a man aged 50 or older who had recovered from COVID-19. The CDR3 runs from the conserved cysteine through the conserved F or W.

TRBJ2-1 TRBV2 CASSNRGRDEQFF
TRBJ1-1 TRBV4-1 CASSQVDLQGTGTEAFF
TRBJ2-7 TRBV7-3 CASSLMAGVDEQYF
TRBJ2-1 TRBV11-2 CASSLERSGGAINEQFF
TRBJ2-1 TRBV10-1 CASMSEGRSYNEQFF
TRBJ2-1 TRBV7-7 CASSRGTGGAYEQFF
TRBJ1-2 TRBV7-2 CASSPRTPPNYGYTF
TRBJ2-5 TRBV7-9 CASSPTQGPWYF
TRBJ1-1 TRBV30 CAWSAYRGEDTEAFF
TRBJ1-6 TRBV10-3 CAIGQGDNSPLHF
TRBJ1-4 TRBV7-9 CASRGQGEEKLFF
TRBJ1-1 TRBV4-1 CASSQPDRGRDTEAFF
TRBJ1-2 TRBV29-1 CSVAPTVNYGYTF
TRBJ1-4 TRBV12-3/TRBV12-4 CASSFSVNEKLFF